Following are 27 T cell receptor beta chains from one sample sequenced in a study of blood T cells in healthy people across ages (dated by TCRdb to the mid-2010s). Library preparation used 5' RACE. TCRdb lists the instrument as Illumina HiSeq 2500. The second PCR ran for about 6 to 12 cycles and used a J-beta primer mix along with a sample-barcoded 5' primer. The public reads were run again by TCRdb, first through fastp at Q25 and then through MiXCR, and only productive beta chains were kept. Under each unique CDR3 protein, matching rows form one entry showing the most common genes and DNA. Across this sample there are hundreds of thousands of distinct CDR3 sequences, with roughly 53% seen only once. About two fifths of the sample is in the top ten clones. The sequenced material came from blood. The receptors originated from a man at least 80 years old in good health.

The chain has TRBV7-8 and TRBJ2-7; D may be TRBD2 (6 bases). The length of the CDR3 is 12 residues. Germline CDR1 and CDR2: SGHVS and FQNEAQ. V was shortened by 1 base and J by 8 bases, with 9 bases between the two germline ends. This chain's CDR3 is CASSLGAGKQYF. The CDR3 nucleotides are TGTGCCAGCAGCTTAGGAGCGGGTAAGCAGTACTTC.

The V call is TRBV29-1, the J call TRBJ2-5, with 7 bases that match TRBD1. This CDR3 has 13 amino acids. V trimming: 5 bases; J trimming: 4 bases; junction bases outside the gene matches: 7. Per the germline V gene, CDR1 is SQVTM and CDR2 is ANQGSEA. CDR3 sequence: CSVHTGVGETQYF. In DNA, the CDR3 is TGCAGCGTTCATACAGGGGTGGGAGAGACCCAGTACTTC.

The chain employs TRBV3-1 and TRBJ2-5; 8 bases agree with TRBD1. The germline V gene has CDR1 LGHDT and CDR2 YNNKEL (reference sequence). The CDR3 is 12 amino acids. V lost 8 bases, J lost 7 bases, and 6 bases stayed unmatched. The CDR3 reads CASAAGGLTQYF. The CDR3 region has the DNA TGTGCCAGCGCGGCAGGGGGCTTGACCCAGTACTTC.

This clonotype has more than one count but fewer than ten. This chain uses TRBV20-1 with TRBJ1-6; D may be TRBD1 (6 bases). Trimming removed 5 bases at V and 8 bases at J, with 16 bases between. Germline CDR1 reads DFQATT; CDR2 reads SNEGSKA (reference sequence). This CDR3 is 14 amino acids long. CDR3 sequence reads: CSARDTMVDSPLHF. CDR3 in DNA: TGCAGTGCTCGGGACACGATGGTAGATTCACCCCTCCACTTT.

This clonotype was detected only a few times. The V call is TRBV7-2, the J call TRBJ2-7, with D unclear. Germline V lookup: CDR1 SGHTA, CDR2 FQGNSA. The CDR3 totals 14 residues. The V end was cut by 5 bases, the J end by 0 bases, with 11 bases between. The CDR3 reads CASSPYMNSYEQYF. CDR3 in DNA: TGTGCCAGCAGCCCCTACATGAACTCCTACGAGCAGTACTTC.

The CDR3 DNA reads as TGTGCCAGCAGTTTGAGGGGACTAGCGGGAGTTAGCGAGCAGTACTTC. Its protein is CASSLRGLAGVSEQYF. The chain recombines TRBV12-3 or TRBV12-4 with TRBJ2-5; the match to TRBD2 covers 14 bases. The end of the DNA aligns better with TRBJ2-7, so the J call may be wrong. This CDR3 is 16 amino acids long.

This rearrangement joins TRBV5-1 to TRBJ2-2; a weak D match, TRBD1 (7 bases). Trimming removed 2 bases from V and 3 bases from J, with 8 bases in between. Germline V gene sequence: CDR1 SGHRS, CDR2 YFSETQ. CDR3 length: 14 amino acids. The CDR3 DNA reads TGCGCCAGCAGCTTCAGGGGGGACACCGGGGAGCTGTTTTTT. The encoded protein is CASSFRGDTGELFF.

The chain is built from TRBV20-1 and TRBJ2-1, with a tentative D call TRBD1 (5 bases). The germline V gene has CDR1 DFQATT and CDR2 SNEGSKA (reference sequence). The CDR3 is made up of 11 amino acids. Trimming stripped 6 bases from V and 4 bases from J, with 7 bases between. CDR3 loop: CSARVYNEQFF. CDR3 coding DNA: TGCAGTGCCAGGGTATACAATGAGCAGTTCTTC.

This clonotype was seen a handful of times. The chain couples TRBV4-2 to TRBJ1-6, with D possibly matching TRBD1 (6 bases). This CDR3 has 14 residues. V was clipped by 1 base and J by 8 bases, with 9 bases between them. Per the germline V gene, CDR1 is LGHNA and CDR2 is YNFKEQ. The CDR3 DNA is TGTGCCAGCAGCCAAGGACAGGATGATTCACCCCTCCACTTT. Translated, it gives CASSQGQDDSPLHF.

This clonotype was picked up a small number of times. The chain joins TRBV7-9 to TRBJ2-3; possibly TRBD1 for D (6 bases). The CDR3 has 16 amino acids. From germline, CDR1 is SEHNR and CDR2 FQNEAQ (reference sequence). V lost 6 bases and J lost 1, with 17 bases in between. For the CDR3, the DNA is TGTGCCAGCAGTTCTACAGGGAAAGTGGGCACAGATACGCAGTATTTT. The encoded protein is CASSSTGKVGTDTQYF.

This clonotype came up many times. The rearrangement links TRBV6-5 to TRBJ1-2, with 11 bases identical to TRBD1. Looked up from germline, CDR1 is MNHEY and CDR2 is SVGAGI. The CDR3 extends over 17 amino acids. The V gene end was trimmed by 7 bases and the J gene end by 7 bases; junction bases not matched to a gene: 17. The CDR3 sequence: CASTQVRTGGVIGGYTF. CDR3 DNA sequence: TGTGCCAGCACCCAAGTACGGACAGGGGGCGTGATAGGTGGCTACACCTTC.

The CDR3 region has the DNA TGTGCCAGCAGTTACTCGGGGGTCGGGAGGCTAGCGGGAGCGAACGAGCAGTACTTC. Amino acid sequence: CASSYSGVGRLAGANEQYF. V usage is TRBV6-2 or TRBV6-3 and J usage is TRBJ2-1; 10 bases align to TRBD2. The DNA end lines up better with TRBJ2-7; the J call may be wrong. The CDR3 sequence is 19 residues long. CDR1 and CDR2 (germline): MNHEY, SVGEGT.

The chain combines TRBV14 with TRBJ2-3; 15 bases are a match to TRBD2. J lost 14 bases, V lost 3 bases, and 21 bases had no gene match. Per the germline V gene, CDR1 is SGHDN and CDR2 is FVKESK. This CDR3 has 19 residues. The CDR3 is CASSHDPGLAGGMHRYAYF. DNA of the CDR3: TGTGCCAGCAGCCACGACCCGGGACTAGCGGGAGGTATGCACAGATACGCGTATTTT.

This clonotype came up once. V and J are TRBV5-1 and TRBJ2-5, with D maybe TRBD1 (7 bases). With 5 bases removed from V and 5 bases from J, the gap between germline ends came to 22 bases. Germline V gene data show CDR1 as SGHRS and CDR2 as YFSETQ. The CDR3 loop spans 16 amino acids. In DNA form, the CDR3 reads TGCGCCAGCAGTACGCTGGCAGGGGGGCTCAATGAGACCCAGTACTTC. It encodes CASSTLAGGLNETQYF.

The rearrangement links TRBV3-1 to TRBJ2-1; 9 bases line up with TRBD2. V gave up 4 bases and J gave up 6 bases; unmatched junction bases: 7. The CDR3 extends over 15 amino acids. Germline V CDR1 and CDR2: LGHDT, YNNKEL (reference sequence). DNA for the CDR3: TGTGCCAGCAGCCGGGAGCGGGAGGCCATCAATGAGCAGTTCTTC. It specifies CASSREREAINEQFF.

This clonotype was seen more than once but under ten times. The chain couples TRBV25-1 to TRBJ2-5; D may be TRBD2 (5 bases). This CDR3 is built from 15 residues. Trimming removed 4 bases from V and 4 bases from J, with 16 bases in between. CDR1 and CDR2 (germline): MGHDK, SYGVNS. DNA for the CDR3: TGTGCCAGCAGTGCCCCCCGAGGGCCAGCAGAGACCCAGTACTTC. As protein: CASSAPRGPAETQYF.

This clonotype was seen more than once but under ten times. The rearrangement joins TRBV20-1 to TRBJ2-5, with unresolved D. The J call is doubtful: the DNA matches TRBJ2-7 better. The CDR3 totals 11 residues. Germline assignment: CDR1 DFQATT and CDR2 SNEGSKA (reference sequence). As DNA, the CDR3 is TGCAGTGCTAGTCCTGCCCGCGAGCAGTACTTC. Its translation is CSASPAREQYF.

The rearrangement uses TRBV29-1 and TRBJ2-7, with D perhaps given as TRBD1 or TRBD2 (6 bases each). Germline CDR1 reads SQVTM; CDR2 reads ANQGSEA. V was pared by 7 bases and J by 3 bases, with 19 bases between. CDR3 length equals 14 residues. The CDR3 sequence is CSGLDGGLGYEQYF. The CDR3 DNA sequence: TGCAGCGGGCTTGATGGGGGGCTGGGCTACGAGCAGTACTTC.

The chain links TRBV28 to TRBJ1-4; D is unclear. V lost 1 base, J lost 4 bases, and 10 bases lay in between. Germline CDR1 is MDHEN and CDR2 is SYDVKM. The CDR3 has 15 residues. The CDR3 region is CASSLFPGSNEKLFF. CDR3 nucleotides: TGTGCCAGCAGTTTATTCCCGGGCAGTAATGAAAAACTGTTTTTT.

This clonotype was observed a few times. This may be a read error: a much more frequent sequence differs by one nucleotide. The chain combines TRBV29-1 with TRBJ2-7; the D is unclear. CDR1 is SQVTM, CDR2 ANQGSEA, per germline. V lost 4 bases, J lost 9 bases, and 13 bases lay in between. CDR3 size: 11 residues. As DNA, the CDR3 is TGCAGCGTTGTGTCCGCGAATGGGCAGTACTTC. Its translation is CSVVSANGQYF.

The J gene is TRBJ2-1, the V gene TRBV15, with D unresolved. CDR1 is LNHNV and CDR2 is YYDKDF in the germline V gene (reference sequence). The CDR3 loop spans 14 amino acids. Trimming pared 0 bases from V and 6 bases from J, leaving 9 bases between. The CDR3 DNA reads TGTGCCACCAGCAGAGAGGGCTGGGGCAATGAGCAGTTCTTC. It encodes CATSREGWGNEQFF.

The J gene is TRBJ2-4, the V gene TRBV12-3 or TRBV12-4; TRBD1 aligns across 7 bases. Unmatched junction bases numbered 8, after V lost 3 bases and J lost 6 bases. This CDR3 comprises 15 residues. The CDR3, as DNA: TGTGCCAGCAGTTTTGGGGACAGATCATCAAACATTCAGTACTTC. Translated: CASSFGDRSSNIQYF.

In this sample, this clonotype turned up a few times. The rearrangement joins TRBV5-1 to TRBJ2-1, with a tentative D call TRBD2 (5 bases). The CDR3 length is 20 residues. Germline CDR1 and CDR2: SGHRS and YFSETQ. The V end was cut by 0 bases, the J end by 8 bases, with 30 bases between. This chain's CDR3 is CASSLAFRRASATLAHEQFF. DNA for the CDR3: TGCGCCAGCAGCTTGGCGTTTCGTCGAGCGTCGGCCACCCTAGCCCATGAGCAGTTCTTC.

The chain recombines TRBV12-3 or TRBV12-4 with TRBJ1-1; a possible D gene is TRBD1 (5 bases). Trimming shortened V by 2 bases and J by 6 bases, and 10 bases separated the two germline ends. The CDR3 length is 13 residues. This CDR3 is CASSLTPGPEAFF. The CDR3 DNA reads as TGTGCCAGCAGTTTAACCCCGGGGCCTGAAGCTTTCTTT.

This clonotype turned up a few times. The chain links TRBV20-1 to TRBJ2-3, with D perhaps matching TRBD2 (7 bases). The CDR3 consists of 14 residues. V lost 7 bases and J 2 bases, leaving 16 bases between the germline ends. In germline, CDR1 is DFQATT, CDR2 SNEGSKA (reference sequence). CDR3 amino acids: CSVEGGVSTDTQYF. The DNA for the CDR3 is TGCAGTGTGGAGGGGGGGGTCTCCACAGATACGCAGTATTTT.

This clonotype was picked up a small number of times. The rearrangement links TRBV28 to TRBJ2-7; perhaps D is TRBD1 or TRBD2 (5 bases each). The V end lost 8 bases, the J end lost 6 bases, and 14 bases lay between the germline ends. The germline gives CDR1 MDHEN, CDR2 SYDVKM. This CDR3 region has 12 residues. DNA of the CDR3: TGTGCCAGCTGGGGGTTGGTCAGCGAGCAGTACTTC. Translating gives CASWGLVSEQYF.

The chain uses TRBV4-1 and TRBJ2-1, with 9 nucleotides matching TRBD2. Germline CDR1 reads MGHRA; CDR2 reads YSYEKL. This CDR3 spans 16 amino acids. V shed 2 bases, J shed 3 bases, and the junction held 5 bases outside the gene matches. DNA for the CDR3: TGCGCCAGCAGCCAACCTAGCGGGACCGTCTACAATGAGCAGTTCTTC. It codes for CASSQPSGTVYNEQFF.